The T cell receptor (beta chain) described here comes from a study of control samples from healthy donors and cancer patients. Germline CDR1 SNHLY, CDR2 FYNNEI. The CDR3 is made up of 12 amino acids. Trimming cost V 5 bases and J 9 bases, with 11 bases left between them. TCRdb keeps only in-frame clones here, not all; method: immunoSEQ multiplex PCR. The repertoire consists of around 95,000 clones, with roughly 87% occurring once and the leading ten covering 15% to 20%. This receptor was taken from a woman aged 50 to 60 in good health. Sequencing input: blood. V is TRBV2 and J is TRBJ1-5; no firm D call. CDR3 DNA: TGTGCCAGCAGTCCCGGAGCGTGGCCCCAGCATTTT. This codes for CASSPGAWPQHF.